The source of this T cell receptor (beta chain) is a study of T cell changes during pregnancy in multiple sclerosis. The CDR3 totals 16 residues. Per germline, CDR1 SGDLS and CDR2 YYNGEE. V was shortened by 3 bases and J by 0 bases, with 13 bases between the two germline ends. Some clones are missing from TCRdb's copy, which holds only in-frame ones; the method was immunoSEQ multiplex PCR. The sample lists 100,000 or so clones, more than 90% occurring once. This clonotype was obtained from a female donor with multiple sclerosis, enrolled in a pregnancy study. The gene calls are TRBV9 and TRBJ2-1; D is perhaps TRBD1 (6 bases). Here the sequenced sample was peripheral blood, taken in the second trimester of pregnancy. CDR3 sequence (DNA): TGTGCCAGCAGCGCATTGACAGGAAGCTCCTACAATGAGCAGTTCTTC. It encodes CASSALTGSSYNEQFF.